The 32 T cell receptor beta chains given below trace back to one sample, sequenced in a study of early T cells in non-severe SARS-CoV-2 infection. TCRdb itself ran the 5' RACE reads through MiXCR, one entry per CDR3 protein. The sample contains 43,000 or so distinct CDR3 sequences, less than 8.5% of which appear only once. The sample consisted of whole blood. Receptor source: an adult who was a healthcare worker with PCR-confirmed SARS-CoV-2 infection or an uninfected control (not recorded which).

V is TRBV20-1 and J is TRBJ2-5, with a possible D match to TRBD2 (6 bases). Between the trimmed V and J ends, which lost 6 bases and 5 bases, there was a span of 16 bases. Germline V gives CDR1 DFQATT, CDR2 SNEGSKA (reference sequence). The CDR3 sequence is 13 residues long. The CDR3 region is CSALTRMGETQYF. In DNA, the CDR3 is TGCAGTGCCCTGACTAGGATGGGGGAGACCCAGTACTTC.

This clonotype has at least ten counts. The chain joins TRBV30 to TRBJ2-1; D gene ambiguous. The V gene lost 1 base and the J gene lost 2 bases, with 3 bases spanning the gap. The CDR3 has 12 amino acids. CDR1 and CDR2 (germline): GTSNPN, SVGIG (reference sequence). Here the CDR3 DNA reads TGTGCCTGGAGTGGAGCCTACAATGAGCAGTTCTTC. Its protein product is CAWSGAYNEQFF.

The chain is built from TRBV28 and TRBJ2-1, with D perhaps given as TRBD1 or TRBD2 (5 bases each). V was trimmed by 4 bases and J by 7 bases, leaving 23 bases between them. The V gene's germline CDR1 is MDHEN and CDR2 SYDVKM. The CDR3 runs 17 residues. The CDR3 reads CASSSSRDALWANEQFF. The CDR3 DNA reads as TGTGCCAGCAGTTCCTCAAGGGACGCCCTTTGGGCAAATGAGCAGTTCTTC.

The gene calls are TRBV7-2 and TRBJ2-3; D is tentatively TRBD1 or TRBD2 (6 bases each). The CDR3 has 15 residues. Germline CDR1 reads SGHTA; CDR2 reads FQGNSA. V dropped 1 base and J dropped 4 bases, with 12 bases sitting between them. CDR3 DNA sequence: TGTGCCAGCAGCTTAGGTTCAGGGGAGGCAGATACGCAGTATTTT. Amino acids: CASSLGSGEADTQYF. The full variable domain, its missing parts supplied by reference TRBV7-2 and TRBJ2-3, is GAGVSQSPSNKVTEKGKDVELRCDPISGHTALYWYRQSLGQGLEFLIYFQGNSAPDKSGLPSDRFSAERTGGSVSTLTIQRTQQEDSAVYLCASSLGSGEADTQYFGPGTRLTVL.

This clonotype was seen a few times. The chain employs TRBV10-3 and TRBJ1-1; D unclear. The CDR3 loop spans 12 amino acids. V was trimmed by 6 bases and J by 2 bases, leaving 7 bases between them. Looked up from germline, CDR1 is ENHRY and CDR2 is SYGVKD. The DNA of the CDR3 is TGTGCCATCAGCCCCTATAACACTGAAGCTTTCTTT. Its protein product is CAISPYNTEAFF.

The rearrangement links TRBV10-3 to TRBJ2-2; D gene uncertain. CDR3 length equals 13 residues. V was pared by 2 bases and J by 1 base, with 2 bases between. Germline V gene lookup returns CDR1 ENHRY and CDR2 SYGVKD. CDR3 nucleotides: TGTGCCATCAGTGAGGTGAACACCGGGGAGCTGTTTTTT. It yields the protein CAISEVNTGELFF.

This clonotype was seen a few times. V usage is TRBV7-9 and J usage is TRBJ2-5, with D tentatively TRBD2 (5 bases). The CDR3 has 12 residues. In germline, CDR1 is SEHNR, CDR2 FQNEAQ (reference sequence). V lost 3 bases to trimming and J lost 5 bases, with 7 bases between them. The CDR3 reads CASSFLAETQYF. CDR3 coding DNA: TGTGCCAGCAGCTTCTTAGCGGAGACCCAGTACTTC.

This clonotype was seen at least ten times. The chain carries TRBV29-1 and TRBJ2-2; perhaps TRBD1 as D (6 bases). The germline CDR1 and CDR2 sequences are SQVTM and ANQGSEA. V was pared by 7 bases and J by 3 bases, with 12 bases between. The CDR3 length is 13 residues. The CDR3 region has the DNA TGCAGCGGCAGGGGCTGGGACACCGGGGAGCTGTTTTTT. It codes for CSGRGWDTGELFF.

This clonotype was observed at least ten times. The chain employs TRBV28 and TRBJ1-2; D is unresolved. Germline V lookup: CDR1 MDHEN, CDR2 SYDVKM. V was pared by 3 bases and J by 6 bases, with 14 bases between. CDR3 length: 14 amino acids. The CDR3 here is CASSFYPTTDGYTF. The DNA of the CDR3 is TGTGCCAGCAGTTTTTATCCGACAACGGATGGCTACACCTTC.

This clonotype was picked up a small number of times. The V gene is TRBV20-1, the J gene TRBJ2-2; TRBD1 matches at 7 bases. V lost 6 bases and J lost 0; bases outside the gene matches: 16. Germline-derived CDR1 and CDR2 are DFQATT and SNEGSKA (reference sequence). This CDR3 contains 18 residues. Written as DNA, the CDR3 is TGCAGTGCCGTCTACAGGGGTGCGGTTGTCTCGAACACCGGGGAGCTGTTTTTT. Amino acid sequence: CSAVYRGAVVSNTGELFF.

This clonotype was observed a handful of times. The rearrangement joins TRBV15 to TRBJ1-2, with a tentative D call TRBD1 (5 bases). CDR1 LNHNV and CDR2 YYDKDF come from the germline V gene (reference sequence). The CDR3 runs 14 residues. V dropped 5 bases and J dropped 4 bases, with 14 bases sitting between them. The CDR3 here is CATSGGTGPYGYTF. The DNA of the CDR3 is TGTGCCACCAGCGGGGGGACCGGCCCCTATGGCTACACCTTC.

A few counts support this clonotype. The gene calls are TRBV4-1 and TRBJ1-2, with D unclear. The V gene's germline CDR1 is MGHRA and CDR2 YSYEKL. V dropped 0 bases and J dropped 5 bases, with 7 bases sitting between them. The CDR3 spans 13 residues. For the CDR3, the DNA is TGCGCCAGCAGCCAAGATACCACTTATGGCTACACCTTC. Protein sequence: CASSQDTTYGYTF.

Ten or more counts support this clonotype. The chain links TRBV20-1 to TRBJ2-5, with 8 bases aligning to TRBD1. The CDR3 spans 13 residues. Per germline, CDR1 DFQATT and CDR2 SNEGSKA (reference sequence). CDR3 in amino acids: CSADRGYQETQYF. CDR3 nucleotides: TGCAGCGCCGACAGGGGTTACCAAGAGACCCAGTACTTC.

This clonotype was detected many times. The chain has TRBV6-2 or TRBV6-3 and TRBJ2-7, with D perhaps matching TRBD1 (9 bases). Germline V lookup: CDR1 MNHEY, CDR2 SVGEGT. V lost 4 bases and J 3 bases, leaving 19 bases between the germline ends. This CDR3 region has 16 residues. The CDR3 region is CASSLAGQGNYYEQYF. CDR3 nucleotide sequence: TGTGCCAGCAGTTTAGCGGGACAGGGAAATTACTACGAGCAGTACTTC.

As concerns this clonotype: One end of the junction does not line up with germline, which may come from a read error. J is TRBJ2-2 and V is TRBV18; no clear D. Looked up from germline, CDR1 is KGHSH and CDR2 is LQKENI. This CDR3 is 18 amino acids long. CDR3 amino acids: CDSSPLVWETSNTGELFF. DNA for the CDR3: TGTGACAGCTCACCACTTGTCTGGGAAACCTCGAACACCGGGGAGCTGTTTTTT.

The chain combines TRBV6-4 with TRBJ1-5; no clear D. The V and J ends lost 3 bases and 5 bases respectively, with 11 bases between them. Germline V gene sequence: CDR1 MRHNA, CDR2 SNTAGT. The CDR3 length is 14 residues. CDR3 amino acids: CASSEGWADQPQHF. The DNA of the CDR3 is TGTGCCAGCAGTGAAGGGTGGGCGGATCAGCCCCAGCATTTT.

This clonotype has a count of ten or more. The J gene is TRBJ1-1, the V gene TRBV7-2; D ambiguous. Germline loops: CDR1 SGHTA, CDR2 FQGNSA. There are 14 residues in the CDR3. V gave up 5 bases and J gave up 2 bases, with 12 bases separating them. CDR3 sequence reads: CASSPLSGNTEAFF. CDR3 in DNA: TGTGCCAGCAGCCCCCTATCCGGTAACACTGAAGCTTTCTTT. The full variable domain, completed using reference TRBV7-2 and TRBJ1-1, is GAGVSQSPSNKVTEKGKDVELRCDPISGHTALYWYRQSLGQGLEFLIYFQGNSAPDKSGLPSDRFSAERTGGSVSTLTIQRTQQEDSAVYLCASSPLSGNTEAFFGQGTRLTVV.

Ten or more counts support this clonotype. This chain joins TRBV20-1 and TRBJ1-2; 8 bases align to TRBD1. With 0 bases clipped from V and 7 bases from J, the junction kept 7 bases outside the gene matches. Germline-derived CDR1 and CDR2 are DFQATT and SNEGSKA (reference sequence). This CDR3 region has 14 residues. Here the CDR3 DNA reads TGCAGTGCTAGAGATCCAGGGGGCGGATTTGGCTACACCTTC. Translating gives CSARDPGGGFGYTF.

There are a few counts of this clonotype. The chain has TRBV4-1 and TRBJ2-7, with 7 bases matching TRBD1. The CDR3 contains 15 residues. The V segment lost 2 bases and the J segment 6 bases; nucleotides outside the gene matches: 10. The V gene's germline CDR1 is MGHRA and CDR2 YSYEKL. Here the CDR3 DNA reads TGCGCCAGCAGCCAAAAAGTGGGACAGCCAGGCGAGCAGTACTTC. It yields the protein CASSQKVGQPGEQYF.

This clonotype showed up many times. The chain combines TRBV6-5 with TRBJ1-6; tentative D call: TRBD1 (5 bases). Germline CDR1 and CDR2: MNHEY and SVGAGI. The CDR3 spans 13 residues. Trimming cost V 11 bases and J 10 bases, with 18 bases left between them. The CDR3 spells CAGGYGTGSPLHF. CDR3 coding DNA: TGTGCCGGAGGGTACGGGACCGGGTCACCCCTCCACTTT.

This clonotype showed up many times. V and J are TRBV10-3 and TRBJ1-2, with D maybe TRBD1 (5 bases). The V gene lost 4 bases and the J gene lost 7 bases, with 13 bases spanning the gap. Germline CDR1 is ENHRY and CDR2 is SYGVKD. The CDR3 spans 13 residues. For the CDR3, the DNA is TGTGCCATCAGTGGGGGGGAGATCGCTGGCTACACCTTC. It is translated as CAISGGEIAGYTF.

This clonotype came up a few times. The rearrangement uses TRBV7-2 and TRBJ2-7; TRBD2 is a possible D gene (5 bases). V was cut by 2 bases and J by 2 bases, with 10 bases left in between. The germline CDR1 and CDR2 sequences are SGHTA and FQGNSA. The CDR3 extends over 14 amino acids. CDR3 DNA: TGTGCCAGCAGCTTAACGGGATACACCTACGAGCAGTACTTC. This sequence encodes CASSLTGYTYEQYF.

There are many counts of this clonotype. The rearrangement links TRBV29-1 to TRBJ1-4, with TRBD1 as a possible D gene (5 bases). Trimming stripped 4 bases from V and 14 bases from J, with 17 bases between. The CDR3 is made up of 12 amino acids. In germline, CDR1 is SQVTM, CDR2 ANQGSEA. CDR3 sequence reads: CSVGDEGEGLFF. The CDR3 DNA follows: TGCAGCGTTGGGGACGAAGGGGAGGGGCTGTTTTTT.

This clonotype was counted at least ten times. The genes are TRBV9 and TRBJ2-2; D is undetermined. The CDR3 consists of 16 residues. V gave up 0 bases and J gave up 0 bases, with 9 bases separating them. The germline V gene has CDR1 SGDLS and CDR2 YYNGEE. The CDR3 is CASSVVRQPNTGELFF. The CDR3 region has the DNA TGTGCCAGCAGCGTAGTTAGGCAACCGAACACCGGGGAGCTGTTTTTT.

This clonotype came up a few times. The chain links TRBV28 to TRBJ2-4, with D perhaps given as TRBD1 or TRBD2 (5 bases each). This CDR3 is built from 16 residues. From germline, CDR1 is MDHEN and CDR2 SYDVKM. The V and J ends lost 5 bases and 0 bases respectively, with 14 bases between them. The CDR3 loop reads CASSQLGVVAKNIQYF. The CDR3 nucleotides are TGTGCCAGCAGTCAGCTGGGGGTCGTAGCCAAAAACATTCAGTACTTC.

A few counts support this clonotype. The rearrangement joins TRBV5-5 to TRBJ1-2; D possibly corresponds to TRBD1 (5 bases). This CDR3 comprises 16 residues. The V end lost 4 bases, the J end lost 3 bases, and 19 bases lay between the germline ends. Per the germline V gene, CDR1 is SGHKS and CDR2 is YYEKEE (reference sequence). The DNA of the CDR3 is TGTGCCAGCAGCCCAAGACCCGGGGCGGCAGACTATGGCTACACCTTC. Amino acids: CASSPRPGAADYGYTF.

The table lists this clonotype with many counts. This chain uses TRBV28 with TRBJ2-7; D unresolved. CDR1 is MDHEN, CDR2 SYDVKM, per germline. The V and J ends lost 2 bases and 3 bases respectively, with 8 bases between them. The CDR3 spans 13 residues. The CDR3 DNA is TGTGCCAGCAGTTTAACGGCCAGCTACGAGCAGTACTTC. Its protein product is CASSLTASYEQYF. Supplemented by reference TRBV28 and TRBJ2-7, the full variable domain reads DVKVTQSSRYLVKRTGEKVFLECVQDMDHENMFWYRQDPGLGLRLIYFSYDVKMKEKGDIPEGYSVSREKKERFSLILESASTNQTSMYLCASSLTASYEQYFGPGTRLTVT.

This chain links TRBV21-1 with TRBJ1-1; the tabulated D call, TRBD1, remains unverified against the DNA. TRBV21-1 corresponds to a pseudogene. The CDR3 contains 18 residues. The chain's CDR3 is CASSSYRTRGFWNTEAFF. The CDR3 nucleotides are TGTGCCAGCAGCTCCTATCGGACACGGGGCTTTTGGAACACTGAAGCTTTCTTT.

Ten or more counts support this clonotype. V gene TRBV12-3 or TRBV12-4 combines with J gene TRBJ2-2, with TRBD2 as a possible D gene (6 bases). Trimming took off 5 bases at V and 6 bases at J, with 16 bases between the two ends. The CDR3 runs 15 residues. The CDR3 bases are TGTGCCAGCAGTCCCGGGACGGGGGTCGCCGGGGAGCTGTTTTTT. It is translated as CASSPGTGVAGELFF.

This clonotype was seen ten or more times. The chain combines TRBV12-3 or TRBV12-4 with TRBJ1-5; 7 bases fit TRBD1. Unmatched junction bases numbered 6, after V lost 8 bases and J lost 5 bases. The CDR3 extends over 13 amino acids. CDR3 region: CASATGTHQPQHF. CDR3 sequence (DNA): TGTGCCAGCGCGACAGGGACCCATCAGCCCCAGCATTTT.

Ten or more counts support this clonotype. The chain is built from TRBV28 and TRBJ1-1; D is possibly TRBD1 (6 bases). Germline V CDR1 and CDR2: MDHEN, SYDVKM. This CDR3 spans 14 amino acids. V was cut by 8 bases and J by 2 bases, with 15 bases left in between. In DNA, the CDR3 is TGTGCCAGCGCGACAGGTCCGGGAAACACTGAAGCTTTCTTT. Protein sequence: CASATGPGNTEAFF.

Ten or more counts support this clonotype. The chain couples TRBV6-5 to TRBJ2-2, with 7 nucleotides matching TRBD2. The junction had 13 bases not matched to a gene; V was cut back by 4 bases and J by 5 bases. The germline gives CDR1 MNHEY, CDR2 SVGAGI. This CDR3 comprises 17 residues. CDR3: CASSLTLDGGGTGELFF. CDR3 nucleotides: TGTGCCAGCAGTTTAACCTTGGATGGGGGAGGGACCGGGGAGCTGTTTTTT.